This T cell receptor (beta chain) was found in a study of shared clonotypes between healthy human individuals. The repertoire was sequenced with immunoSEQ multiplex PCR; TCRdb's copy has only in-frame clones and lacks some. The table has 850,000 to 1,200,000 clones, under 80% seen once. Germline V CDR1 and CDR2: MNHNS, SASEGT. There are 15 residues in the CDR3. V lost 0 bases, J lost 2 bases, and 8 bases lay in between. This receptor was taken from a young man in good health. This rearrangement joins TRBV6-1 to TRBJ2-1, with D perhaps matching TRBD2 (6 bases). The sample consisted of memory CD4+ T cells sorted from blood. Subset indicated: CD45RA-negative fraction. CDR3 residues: CASSEAPGAYNEQFF. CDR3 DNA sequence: TGTGCCAGCAGTGAAGCCCCGGGAGCCTACAATGAGCAGTTCTTC.